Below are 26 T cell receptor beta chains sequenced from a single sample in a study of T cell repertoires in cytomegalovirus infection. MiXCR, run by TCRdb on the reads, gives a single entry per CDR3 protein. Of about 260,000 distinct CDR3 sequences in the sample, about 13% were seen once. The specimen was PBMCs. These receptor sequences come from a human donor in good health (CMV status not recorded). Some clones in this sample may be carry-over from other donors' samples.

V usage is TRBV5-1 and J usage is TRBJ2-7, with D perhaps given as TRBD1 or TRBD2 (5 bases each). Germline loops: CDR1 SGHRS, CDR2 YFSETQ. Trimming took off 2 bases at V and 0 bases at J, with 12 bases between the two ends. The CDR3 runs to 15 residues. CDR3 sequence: CASSFSGASSYEQYF. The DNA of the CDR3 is TGCGCCAGCAGCTTCTCCGGGGCCTCCTCCTACGAGCAGTACTTC.

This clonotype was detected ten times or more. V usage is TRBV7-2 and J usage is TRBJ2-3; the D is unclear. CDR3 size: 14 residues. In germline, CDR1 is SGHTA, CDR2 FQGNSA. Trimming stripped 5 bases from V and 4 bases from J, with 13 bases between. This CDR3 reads CASSPFIGSDTQYF. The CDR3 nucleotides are TGTGCCAGCAGCCCTTTCATCGGGTCAGATACGCAGTATTTT.

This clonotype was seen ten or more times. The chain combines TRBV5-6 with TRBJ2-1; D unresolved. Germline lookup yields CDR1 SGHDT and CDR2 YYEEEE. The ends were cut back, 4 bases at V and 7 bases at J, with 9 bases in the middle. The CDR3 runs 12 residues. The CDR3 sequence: CASSHETNEQFF. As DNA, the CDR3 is TGTGCCAGCAGCCACGAAACGAATGAGCAGTTCTTC.

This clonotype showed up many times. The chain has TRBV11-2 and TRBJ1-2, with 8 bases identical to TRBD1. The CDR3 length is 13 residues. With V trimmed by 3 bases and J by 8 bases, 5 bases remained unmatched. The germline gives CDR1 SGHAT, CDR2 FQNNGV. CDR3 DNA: TGTGCCAGCAGCTTCACCTCAGGGGGCGGCTACACCTTC. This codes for CASSFTSGGGYTF.

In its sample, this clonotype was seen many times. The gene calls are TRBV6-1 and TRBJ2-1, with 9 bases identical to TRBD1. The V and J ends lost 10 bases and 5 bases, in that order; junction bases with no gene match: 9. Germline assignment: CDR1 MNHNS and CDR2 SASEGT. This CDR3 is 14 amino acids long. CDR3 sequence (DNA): TGTGCCACCGGGACAGGGTCGGTGAACAATGAGCAGTTCTTC. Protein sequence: CATGTGSVNNEQFF.

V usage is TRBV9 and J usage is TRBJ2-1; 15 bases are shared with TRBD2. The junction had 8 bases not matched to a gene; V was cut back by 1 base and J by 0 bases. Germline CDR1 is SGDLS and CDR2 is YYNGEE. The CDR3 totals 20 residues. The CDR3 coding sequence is TGTGCCAGCAGCGTACTCGGACCGGGACTAGCGGGGGGCTCCTACAATGAGCAGTTCTTC. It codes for CASSVLGPGLAGGSYNEQFF. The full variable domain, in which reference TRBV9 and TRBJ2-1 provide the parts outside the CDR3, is DSGVTQTPKHLITATGQRVTLRCSPRSGDLSVYWYQQSLDQGLQFLIQYYNGEERAKGNILERFSAQQFPDLHSELNLSSLELGDSALYFCASSVLGPGLAGGSYNEQFFGPGTRLTVL.

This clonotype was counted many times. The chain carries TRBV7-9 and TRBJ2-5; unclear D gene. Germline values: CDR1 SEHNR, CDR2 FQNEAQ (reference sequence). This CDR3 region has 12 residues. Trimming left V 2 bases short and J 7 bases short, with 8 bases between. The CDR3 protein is CASSLPVGTQYF. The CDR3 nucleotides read TGTGCCAGCAGCTTACCCGTCGGGACCCAGTACTTC.

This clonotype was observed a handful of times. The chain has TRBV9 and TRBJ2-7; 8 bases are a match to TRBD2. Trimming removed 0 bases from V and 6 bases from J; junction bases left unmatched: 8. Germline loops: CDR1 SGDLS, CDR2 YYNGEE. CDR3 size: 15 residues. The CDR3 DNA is TGTGCCAGCAGCGTAGACGGAGCGGGGGTCCTCGAGCAGTACTTC. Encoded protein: CASSVDGAGVLEQYF.

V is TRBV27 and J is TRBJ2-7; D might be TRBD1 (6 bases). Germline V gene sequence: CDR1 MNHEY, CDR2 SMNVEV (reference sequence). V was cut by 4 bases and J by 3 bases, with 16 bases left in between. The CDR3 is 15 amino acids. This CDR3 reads CASSYGRDTYYEQYF. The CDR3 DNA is TGTGCCAGCAGTTACGGTAGGGACACCTACTACGAGCAGTACTTC.

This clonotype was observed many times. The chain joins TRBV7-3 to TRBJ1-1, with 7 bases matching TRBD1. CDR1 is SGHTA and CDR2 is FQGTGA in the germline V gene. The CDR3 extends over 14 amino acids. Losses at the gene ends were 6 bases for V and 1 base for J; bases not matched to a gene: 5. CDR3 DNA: TGTGCCAGCAGAGCGGACAGGACGAACACTGAAGCTTTCTTT. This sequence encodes CASRADRTNTEAFF.

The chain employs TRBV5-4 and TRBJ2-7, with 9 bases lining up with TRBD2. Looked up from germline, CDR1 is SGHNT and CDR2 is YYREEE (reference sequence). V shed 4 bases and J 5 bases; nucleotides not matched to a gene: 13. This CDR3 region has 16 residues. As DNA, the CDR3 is TGTGCCAGCAGCCGACACCTCGGGACTAGCAATGACGAGCAGTACTTC. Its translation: CASSRHLGTSNDEQYF.

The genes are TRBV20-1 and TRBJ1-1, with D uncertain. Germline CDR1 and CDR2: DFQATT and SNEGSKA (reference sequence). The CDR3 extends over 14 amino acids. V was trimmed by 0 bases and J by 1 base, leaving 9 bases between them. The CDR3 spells CSARDRRANTEAFF. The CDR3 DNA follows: TGCAGTGCTAGAGATCGAAGGGCGAACACTGAAGCTTTCTTT.

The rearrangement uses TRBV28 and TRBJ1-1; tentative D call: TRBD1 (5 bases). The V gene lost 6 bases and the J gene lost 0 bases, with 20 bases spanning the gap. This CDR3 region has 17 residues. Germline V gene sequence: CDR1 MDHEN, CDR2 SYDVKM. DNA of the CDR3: TGTGCCAGCAGCAGGGTTCGGGGCGCGCAGCTGAACACTGAAGCTTTCTTT. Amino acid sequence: CASSRVRGAQLNTEAFF.

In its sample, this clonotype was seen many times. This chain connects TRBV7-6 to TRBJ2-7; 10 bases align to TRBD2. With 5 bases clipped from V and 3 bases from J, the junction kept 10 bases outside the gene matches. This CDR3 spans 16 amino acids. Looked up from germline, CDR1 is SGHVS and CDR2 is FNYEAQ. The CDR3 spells CASSHGLAALVYEQYF. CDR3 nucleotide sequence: TGTGCCAGCAGCCACGGACTAGCGGCCCTAGTCTACGAGCAGTACTTC.

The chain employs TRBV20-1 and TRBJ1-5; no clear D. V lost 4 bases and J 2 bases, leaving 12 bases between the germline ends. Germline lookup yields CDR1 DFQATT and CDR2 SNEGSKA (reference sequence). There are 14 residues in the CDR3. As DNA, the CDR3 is TGCAGTGCTAATCGGGGTTCAGGCAATCAGCCCCAGCATTTT. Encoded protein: CSANRGSGNQPQHF.

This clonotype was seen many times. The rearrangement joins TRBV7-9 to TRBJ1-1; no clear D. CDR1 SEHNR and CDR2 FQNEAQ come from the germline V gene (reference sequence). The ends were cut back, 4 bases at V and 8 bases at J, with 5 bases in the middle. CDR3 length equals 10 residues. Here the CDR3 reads CASSSSEAFF. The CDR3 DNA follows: TGTGCCAGCAGCTCTTCGGAAGCTTTCTTT.

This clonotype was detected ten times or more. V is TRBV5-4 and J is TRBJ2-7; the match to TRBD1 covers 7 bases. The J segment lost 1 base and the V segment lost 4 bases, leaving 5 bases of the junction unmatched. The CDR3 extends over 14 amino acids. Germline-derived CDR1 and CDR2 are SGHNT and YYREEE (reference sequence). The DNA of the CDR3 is TGTGCCAGCAGCAGCGACAGGGCGTCCTACGAGCAGTACTTC. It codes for CASSSDRASYEQYF. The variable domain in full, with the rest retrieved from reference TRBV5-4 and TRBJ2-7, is ETGVTQSPTHLIKTRGQQVTLRCSSQSGHNTVSWYQQALGQGPQFIFQYYREEENGRGNFPPRFSGLQFPNYSSELNVNALELDDSALYLCASSSDRASYEQYFGPGTRLTVT.

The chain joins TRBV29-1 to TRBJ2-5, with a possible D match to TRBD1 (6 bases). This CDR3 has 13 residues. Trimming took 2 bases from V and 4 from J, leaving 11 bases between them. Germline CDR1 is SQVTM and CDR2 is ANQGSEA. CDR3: CSVEKGGTETQYF. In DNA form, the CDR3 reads TGCAGCGTTGAAAAAGGGGGTACAGAGACCCAGTACTTC.

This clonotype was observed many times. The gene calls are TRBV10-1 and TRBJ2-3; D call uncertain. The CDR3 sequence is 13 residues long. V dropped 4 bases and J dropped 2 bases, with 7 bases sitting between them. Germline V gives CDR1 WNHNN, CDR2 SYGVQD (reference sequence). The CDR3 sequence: CASSGYNTDTQYF. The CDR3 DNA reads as TGCGCCAGCAGTGGCTACAACACAGATACGCAGTATTTT.

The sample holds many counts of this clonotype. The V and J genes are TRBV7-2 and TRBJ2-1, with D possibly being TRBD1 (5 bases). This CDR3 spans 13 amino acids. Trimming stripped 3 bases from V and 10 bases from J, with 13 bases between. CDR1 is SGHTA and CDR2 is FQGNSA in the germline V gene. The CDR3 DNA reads TGTGCCAGCAGCTTCGCAGGGCCTGGGGAGCAGTTCTTC. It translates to CASSFAGPGEQFF.

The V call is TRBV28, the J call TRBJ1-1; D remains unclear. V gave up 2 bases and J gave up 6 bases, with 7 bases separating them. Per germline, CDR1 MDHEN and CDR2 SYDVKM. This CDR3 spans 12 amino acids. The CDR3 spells CASSLIGAEAFF. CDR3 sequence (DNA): TGTGCCAGCAGTTTAATCGGGGCTGAAGCTTTCTTT.

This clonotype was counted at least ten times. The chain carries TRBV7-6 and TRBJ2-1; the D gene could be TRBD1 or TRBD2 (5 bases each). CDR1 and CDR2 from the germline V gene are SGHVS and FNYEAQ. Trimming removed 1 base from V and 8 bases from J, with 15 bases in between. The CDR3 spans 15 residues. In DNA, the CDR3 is TGTGCCAGCAGCTTAGGGGGGTCCCTCTCGGATGAGCAGTTCTTC. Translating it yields CASSLGGSLSDEQFF.

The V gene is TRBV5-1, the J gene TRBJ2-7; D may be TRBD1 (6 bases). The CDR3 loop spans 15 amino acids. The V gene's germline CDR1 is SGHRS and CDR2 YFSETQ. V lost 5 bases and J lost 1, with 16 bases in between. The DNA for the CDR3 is TGCGCCAGCAGGGGAACTACCAGGGGATCCTACGAGCAGTACTTC. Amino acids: CASRGTTRGSYEQYF.

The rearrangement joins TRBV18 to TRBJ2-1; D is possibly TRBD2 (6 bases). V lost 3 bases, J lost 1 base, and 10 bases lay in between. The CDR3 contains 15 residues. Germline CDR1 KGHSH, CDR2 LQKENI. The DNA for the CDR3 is TGTGCCAGCTCACCGGCTAGCGAGTCCTACAATGAGCAGTTCTTC. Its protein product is CASSPASESYNEQFF.

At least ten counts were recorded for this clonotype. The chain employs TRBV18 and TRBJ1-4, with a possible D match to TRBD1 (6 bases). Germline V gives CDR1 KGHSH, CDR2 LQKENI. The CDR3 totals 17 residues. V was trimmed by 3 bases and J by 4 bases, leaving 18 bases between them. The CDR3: CASSPGTLGTLNEKLFF. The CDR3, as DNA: TGTGCCAGCTCACCGGGGACATTGGGAACGCTTAATGAAAAACTGTTTTTT. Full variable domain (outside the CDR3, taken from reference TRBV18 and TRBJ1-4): NAGVMQNPRHLVRRRGQEARLRCSPMKGHSHVYWYRQLPEEGLKFMVYLQKENIIDESGMPKERFSAEFPKEGPSILRIQQVVRGDSAAYFCASSPGTLGTLNEKLFFGSGTQLSVL.

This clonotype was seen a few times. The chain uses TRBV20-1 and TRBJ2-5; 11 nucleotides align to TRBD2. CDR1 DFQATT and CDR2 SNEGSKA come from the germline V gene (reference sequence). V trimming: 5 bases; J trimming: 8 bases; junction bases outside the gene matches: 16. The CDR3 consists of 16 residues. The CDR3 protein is CSALPGLAAIRETQYF. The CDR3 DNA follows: TGCAGTGCTCTACCGGGACTAGCGGCAATAAGAGAAACCCAGTACTTC.